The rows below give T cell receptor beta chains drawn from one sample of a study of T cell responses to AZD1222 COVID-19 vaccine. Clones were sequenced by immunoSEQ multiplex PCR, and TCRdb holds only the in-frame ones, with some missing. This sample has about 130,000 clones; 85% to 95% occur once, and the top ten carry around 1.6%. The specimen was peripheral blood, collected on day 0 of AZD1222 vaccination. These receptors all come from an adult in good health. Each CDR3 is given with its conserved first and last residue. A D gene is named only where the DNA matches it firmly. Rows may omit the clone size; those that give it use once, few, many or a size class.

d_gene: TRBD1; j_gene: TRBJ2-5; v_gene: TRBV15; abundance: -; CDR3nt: TGTGCCACCAGCAGGTACACAGGGGACCAAGAGACCCAGTACTTC; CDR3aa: CATSRYTGDQETQYF
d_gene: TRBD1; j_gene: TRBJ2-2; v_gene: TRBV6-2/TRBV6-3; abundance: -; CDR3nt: TGTGCCAGCATCCCGGGACAGGGGAAACCCGGGGAGCTGTTTTTT; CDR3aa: CASIPGQGKPGELFF
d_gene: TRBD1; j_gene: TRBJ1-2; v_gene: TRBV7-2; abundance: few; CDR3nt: TGTGCCAGCAGCCATCCTCGGGGACAGGGGGCAGGTGGCTACACCTTC; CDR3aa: CASSHPRGQGAGGYTF
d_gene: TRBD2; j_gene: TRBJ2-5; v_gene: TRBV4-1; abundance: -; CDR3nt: TGCGCCAGCAGCCAAAGACTAGCGGGAGAGCAAGAGACCCAGTACTTC; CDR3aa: CASSQRLAGEQETQYF
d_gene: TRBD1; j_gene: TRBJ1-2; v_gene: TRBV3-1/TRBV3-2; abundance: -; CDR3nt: TGTGCCAGCAGCCAAGACCGGCGGACAGGGGGGTGGGCGCCTGGCTACACCTTC; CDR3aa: CASSQDRRTGGWAPGYTF
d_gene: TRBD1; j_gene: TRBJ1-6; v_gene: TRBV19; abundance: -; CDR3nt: TGTGCCAGTAAGGGGACAGGGAGGTCACCCCTCCACTTT; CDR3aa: CASKGTGRSPLHF
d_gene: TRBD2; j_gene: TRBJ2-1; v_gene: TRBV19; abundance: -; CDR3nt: TGTGCCAGCGCTAAAATACTAGCGGGAATCAATAATGAGCAGTTCTTC; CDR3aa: CASAKILAGINNEQFF
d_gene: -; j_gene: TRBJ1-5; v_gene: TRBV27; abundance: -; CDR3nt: TGTGCCAGCAGTCCCCCAGGGAGCAATCAGCCCCAGCATTTT; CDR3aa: CASSPPGSNQPQHF
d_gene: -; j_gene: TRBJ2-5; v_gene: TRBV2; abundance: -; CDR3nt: TGTGCCAGCAGGCTGGAGACCCAGTACTTC; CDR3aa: CASRLETQYF
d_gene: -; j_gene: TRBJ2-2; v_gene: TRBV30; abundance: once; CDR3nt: TGTGCCTGGAGTAGAGACGCCGGGGAGCTGTTTTTT; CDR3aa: CAWSRDAGELFF
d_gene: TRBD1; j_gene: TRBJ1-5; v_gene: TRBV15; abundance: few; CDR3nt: TGTGCCACCAGCAGGGCTATCCCGGGACAGGGGTATAGCAATCAGCCCCAGCATTTT; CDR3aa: CATSRAIPGQGYSNQPQHF
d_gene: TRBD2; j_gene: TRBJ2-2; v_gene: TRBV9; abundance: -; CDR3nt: TGTGCCAGCAGCGAGGCTAGCGGGCCCGGGGAGCTGTTTTTT; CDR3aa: CASSEASGPGELFF
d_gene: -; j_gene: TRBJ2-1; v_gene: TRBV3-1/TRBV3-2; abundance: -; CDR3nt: TGTGCCAGCAGCCCCGGGACTCCAGGGGAGCAGTTCTTC; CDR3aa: CASSPGTPGEQFF
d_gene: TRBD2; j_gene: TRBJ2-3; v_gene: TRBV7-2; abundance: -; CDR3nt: TGTGCCAGCAGCTTTGTACTAGCGGGAACGACAGATACGCAGTATTTT; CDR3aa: CASSFVLAGTTDTQYF
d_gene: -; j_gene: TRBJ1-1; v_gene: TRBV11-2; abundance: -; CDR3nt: TGTGCCAGCAGCAAACTGAGGGGGGAGGGTGCTGAAGCTTTCTTT; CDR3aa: CASSKLRGEGAEAFF
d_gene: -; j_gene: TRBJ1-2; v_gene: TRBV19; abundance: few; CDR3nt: TGTGCCAGTAGTATGGGGGGGACTGCAGCTAACTATGGCTACACCTTC; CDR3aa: CASSMGGTAANYGYTF
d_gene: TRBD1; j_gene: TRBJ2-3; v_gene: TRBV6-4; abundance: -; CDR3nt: TGTGCCAGTTCACAGGGGGCCCTCACAGATACGCAGTATTTT; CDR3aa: CASSQGALTDTQYF